This section outlines one T cell receptor (beta chain) sequence together with its context. Its antigen is still unknown. The data originate from a study of cytomegalovirus exposure and HLA in healthy donors. Study overall: A prior study identified some 100 million unique TCR beta sequences from 200 million or so T cells. Notes on the study in general: The records held CMV serostatus as the only immune exposure information.

CDR1 and CDR2 from the germline V gene are ENHRY and SYGVKD. Trimming removed 7 bases from V and 3 bases from J; junction bases left unmatched: 6. The CDR3 is 15 amino acids. Despite likely unrecorded immune exposures, the donors were nominally healthy at the time of sampling. Both 60 Vbeta primers and 13 Jbeta primers went into the PCR. Generated by immunoSEQ multiplex PCR, the TCRdb table keeps only in-frame clones and is missing some. The table has some 120,000 clones, around 80% seen once; the top ten hold 1% to 1.5%. The sample consisted of PBMCs. The genes are TRBV10-3 and TRBJ2-5, with TRBD2 identical over 12 bases. This receptor was obtained from a female donor in good health and CMV-seronegative. The CDR3 coding sequence is TGTGCCATCATCCCGACTAGCGGGAGCGAAGAGACCCAGTACTTC. Amino acids: CAIIPTSGSEETQYF.